Below, 4 T cell receptor beta chains from the same sample are listed, as sequenced in a study of T cells in Graves' hyperthyroidism and ophthalmopathy. TCR beta CDR3 regions were amplified from RNA. First-round RT-PCR with HTBI primers amplified the TCR CDR3 region. TCRdb passed the multiplex PCR reads through MiXCR, listing each CDR3 protein once. The sample lists around 700,000 distinct CDR3 sequences, 18% occurring once. Input material: blood. The receptors come from a woman in her forties or fifties with Graves' hyperthyroidism that later progressed to Graves' ophthalmopathy.

There are many counts of this clonotype. V is TRBV18 and J is TRBJ2-5, with TRBD2 matching over 11 bases. The CDR3 has 15 residues. V trimming: 3 bases; J trimming: 2 bases; junction bases outside the gene matches: 2. Germline values: CDR1 KGHSH, CDR2 LQKENI. The DNA of the CDR3 is TGTGCCAGCTCACCGACTAGCGGGGCACAAGAGACCCAGTACTTC. Translation gives CASSPTSGAQETQYF.

The chain employs TRBV7-3 and TRBJ1-5; D not certain. The CDR3 is made up of 15 amino acids. Germline CDR1 SGHTA, CDR2 FQGTGA. V lost 0 bases, J lost 12 bases, and 18 bases lay in between. CDR3 residues: CASSLTSTPRLVQHF. CDR3 DNA: TGTGCCAGCAGCTTAACGTCGACCCCACGGCTGGTCCAGCATTTT.

The V gene is TRBV5-6, the J gene TRBJ1-6, with 9 positions matching TRBD1. This CDR3 is 20 amino acids long. From germline, CDR1 is SGHDT and CDR2 YYEEEE. V lost 5 bases, J lost 1 base, and 16 bases stayed unmatched. The CDR3 nucleotides read TGTGCCAGCAGTCCCGGGACAGGGTTTTCTTCTGAGTCCTATAATTCACCCCTCCACTTT. Translated: CASSPGTGFSSESYNSPLHF.

The table lists this clonotype with many counts. This chain links TRBV12-3 or TRBV12-4 with TRBJ1-2, with D possibly matching TRBD1 (6 bases). The V and J ends lost 1 base and 1 base respectively, with 7 bases between them. The CDR3 is 14 residues long. This CDR3 is CASSLEGDNYGYTF. The CDR3 nucleotides are TGTGCCAGCAGTTTAGAGGGGGATAACTATGGCTACACCTTC.